These T cell receptor beta chains were read from a single sample in a study of cytomegalovirus exposure and HLA in healthy donors. Libraries were prepared by immunoSEQ multiplex PCR; TCRdb keeps only in-frame clonotypes and omits some of them. The table has 140,000 to 150,000 clones, approximately 65% seen once. Input material: PBMCs. These receptors all come from a woman aged 55-69 years in good health and CMV-seronegative. Each CDR3 is given with its conserved first and last residue. D genes are given only for firm matches. Rows may omit the clone size; those that give it use once, few, many or a size class.

d_gene	j_gene	v_gene	abundance	CDR3aa	CDR3nt
TRBD2	TRBJ2-1	TRBV7-3	NA	CASSRITSGGPHEQFF	TGTGCCAGCAGCAGAATTACTAGCGGGGGGCCCCATGAGCAGTTCTTC
TRBD1	TRBJ1-1	TRBV4-3	NA	CASSRGTGDTEAFF	TGCGCCAGCAGCCGAGGGACAGGGGACACTGAAGCTTTCTTT
NA	TRBJ1-5	TRBV6-5	NA	CASREPTGLQHF	TGTGCCAGCAGAGAACCGACAGGACTTCAGCATTTT
TRBD2	TRBJ2-7	TRBV7-9	NA	CASSSGGSYEQYF	TGTGCCAGCTCGAGCGGGGGCTCCTACGAGCAGTACTTC
NA	TRBJ2-7	TRBV10-3	NA	CAISESAGTPNYEQYF	TGTGCCATCAGTGAGTCGGCCGGGACACCAAACTACGAGCAGTACTTC
NA	TRBJ2-3	TRBV25-1	few	CASSEQGHTQYF	TGTGCCAGCAGTGAACAGGGGCATACGCAGTATTTT
TRBD1	TRBJ1-4	TRBV4-1	NA	CASRDRGSQATNEKLFF	TGCGCCAGCCGGGACAGGGGGTCTCAAGCAACTAATGAAAAACTGTTTTTT
NA	TRBJ1-3	TRBV9	few	CASSVALAGRGNTIYF	TGTGCCAGCAGCGTAGCTTTGGCAGGGCGCGGAAACACCATATATTTT
TRBD2	TRBJ2-5	TRBV6-4	NA	CASSDSGELAGPHFYQETQYF	TGTGCCAGCAGTGACTCGGGAGAACTAGCGGGGCCACACTTTTACCAAGAGACCCAGTACTTC
NA	TRBJ1-2	TRBV7-2	NA	CASSGGPQANYGYTF	TGTGCCAGCAGCGGAGGGCCGCAGGCTAACTATGGCTACACCTTC
NA	TRBJ2-2	TRBV7-7	few	CASTRDRLTGELFF	TGTGCCAGCACCCGAGACCGACTTACCGGGGAGCTGTTTTTT
TRBD1	TRBJ2-7	TRBV5-4	NA	CASSLPGTGAYEQYF	TGTGCCAGCAGCTTACCCGGGACAGGGGCCTACGAGCAGTACTTC
NA	TRBJ1-5	TRBV19	NA	CASSIGSGPGGPQHF	TGTGCCAGTAGTATAGGATCAGGGCCCGGGGGGCCCCAGCATTTT
TRBD1	TRBJ1-5	TRBV6-6	few	CASRPGQANQPQHF	TGTGCCAGCAGACCCGGACAGGCCAATCAGCCCCAGCATTTT
TRBD2	TRBJ2-3	TRBV15	NA	CATSRGLAGTDTQYF	TGTGCCACCAGTAGGGGACTAGCGGGAACCGATACGCAGTATTTT
NA	TRBJ2-7	TRBV27	once	CASSLWARPHEQYF	TGTGCCAGCAGTTTATGGGCCCGTCCCCACGAGCAGTACTTC
TRBD1	TRBJ2-5	TRBV19	NA	CASSATGQGKETQYF	TGTGCCAGTAGTGCGACGGGACAGGGGAAAGAGACCCAGTACTTC
NA	TRBJ1-1	TRBV7-6	few	CASSLGQVTEAFF	TGTGCCAGCAGCTTAGGACAAGTTACTGAAGCTTTCTTT
NA	TRBJ2-3	TRBV7-8	once	CASSLSPRNTDTQYF	TGTGCCAGCAGCCTCTCGCCGAGAAACACAGATACGCAGTATTTT
NA	TRBJ1-4	TRBV28	once	CASWGEKLFF	TGTGCCAGCTGGGGCGAAAAACTGTTTTTT
NA	TRBJ1-1	TRBV2	NA	CASSASDTEAFF	TGTGCCAGCAGTGCTTCGGACACTGAAGCTTTCTTT
TRBD2	TRBJ2-5	TRBV19	NA	CASSRASGGVETQYF	TGTGCCAGTAGTCGGGCTAGCGGGGGTGTGGAGACCCAGTACTTC
TRBD2	TRBJ2-3	TRBV7-8	NA	CASSPVAGGRTDTQYF	TGTGCCAGCAGCCCCGTAGCGGGGGGGCGCACAGATACGCAGTATTTT
TRBD1	TRBJ1-5	TRBV5-6	NA	CASSRTGSRNQPQHF	TGTGCCAGCAGCAGGACAGGGTCGCGCAATCAGCCCCAGCATTTT
TRBD2	TRBJ2-2	TRBV7-3	NA	CASSFGLGRGTGELFF	TGTGCCAGCAGCTTTGGACTAGGGCGGGGCACCGGGGAGCTGTTTTTT
TRBD1	TRBJ2-2	TRBV27	NA	CASSLSAGGSGELFF	TGTGCCAGCAGTTTATCGGCAGGGGGTAGCGGGGAGCTGTTTTTT
TRBD1	TRBJ2-1	TRBV9	few	CASSRTGTGSNEQFF	TGTGCCAGCAGCCGGACCGGGACAGGGTCCAATGAGCAGTTCTTC
NA	TRBJ1-2	TRBV29-1	NA	CSVDPGKGEGYGYTF	TGCAGCGTTGATCCAGGGAAGGGGGAAGGCTATGGCTACACCTTC
NA	TRBJ1-1	TRBV7-6	few	CASSPLRREAFF	TGTGCCAGCAGCCCGCTCCGCAGGGAAGCTTTCTTT
TRBD2	TRBJ2-3	TRBV5-1	NA	CASSLMSPGTSGREDTQYF	TGCGCCAGCAGCTTGATGTCCCCCGGGACTAGCGGGAGGGAAGATACGCAGTATTTT
TRBD1	TRBJ1-5	TRBV6-5	few	CASSTTGGTNQPQHF	TGTGCCAGCAGTACGACAGGGGGAACCAATCAGCCCCAGCATTTT
TRBD1	TRBJ1-2	TRBV6-4	few	CASSDSGQVGYGYTF	TGTGCCAGCAGTGACTCGGGACAGGTAGGCTATGGCTACACCTTC
NA	TRBJ2-3	TRBV11-3	NA	CASSSTGTLTDTQYF	TGTGCCAGCAGCTCCACCGGGACACTCACAGATACGCAGTATTTT
TRBD2	TRBJ2-3	TRBV9	NA	CASSGLAGREDTQYF	TGTGCCAGCAGCGGACTAGCGGGAAGGGAGGATACGCAGTATTTT
TRBD1	TRBJ1-1	TRBV28	NA	CASSPSTGGEVEAFF	TGTGCCAGCAGTCCGTCGACAGGGGGCGAGGTAGAAGCTTTCTTT
NA	TRBJ2-3	TRBV9	once	CASSVGSLTDTQYF	TGTGCCAGCAGCGTAGGTAGCTTAACAGATACGCAGTATTTT
NA	TRBJ1-3	TRBV10-3	once	CAISDGSSGNTIYF	TGTGCCATCAGTGATGGTAGCTCTGGAAACACCATATATTTT
NA	TRBJ1-1	TRBV19	NA	CASSASPPLNTEAFF	TGTGCCAGTAGTGCGTCCCCCCCCCTGAACACTGAAGCTTTCTTT
NA	TRBJ1-5	TRBV7-8	NA	CASSFTGGIGNQPQHF	TGTGCCAGCAGCTTCACGGGGGGAATTGGCAATCAGCCCCAGCATTTT
TRBD2	TRBJ2-5	TRBV7-7	NA	CASMTSGKLGETQYF	TGTGCCAGTATGACTAGCGGGAAACTCGGGGAGACCCAGTACTTC
NA	TRBJ2-1	TRBV2	NA	CASSTSGASSYNEQFF	TGTGCCAGCAGTACAAGCGGCGCGAGCTCCTACAATGAGCAGTTCTTC
NA	TRBJ1-1	TRBV2	NA	CASSIRGDTEAFF	TGTGCCAGCAGTATCAGGGGTGATACTGAAGCTTTCTTT
TRBD1	TRBJ1-1	TRBV6-5	once	CASRRQGDATEAFF	TGTGCCAGCAGGAGACAGGGGGATGCCACTGAAGCTTTCTTT
TRBD1	TRBJ1-1	TRBV7-3	NA	CASSFSGTANTEAFF	TGTGCCAGCAGCTTCTCCGGGACAGCGAACACTGAAGCTTTCTTT
NA	TRBJ1-1	TRBV5-5	few	CASSSPGKLHEAFF	TGTGCCAGCAGCTCCCCGGGGAAATTGCATGAAGCTTTCTTT
NA	TRBJ2-5	TRBV7-3	NA	CASSLRGSSVQETQYF	TGTGCCAGCAGCTTAAGGGGGTCTAGCGTCCAAGAGACCCAGTACTTC
TRBD2	TRBJ2-1	TRBV5-4	NA	CASSPPGLAGGPMNEQFF	TGTGCCAGCAGCCCTCCCGGACTAGCGGGAGGGCCTATGAATGAGCAGTTCTTC
TRBD2	TRBJ2-7	TRBV7-9	NA	CASSSSRTSGGYEQYF	TGTGCCAGCAGCTCTTCCCGGACTAGCGGGGGTTACGAGCAGTACTTC